The entry below gives a single T cell receptor beta chain sequence along with its context. Trimming stripped 6 bases from V and 4 bases from J, with 19 bases between. This CDR3 has 15 amino acids. Germline V lookup: CDR1 SQVTM, CDR2 ANQGSEA. These data originate in a study of T-cell reconstitution after alpha-beta-depleted transplantation in children. Unique molecular identifiers were built into the TCRbeta library. TCRdb re-called the PCR reads through MiXCR, storing one row per CDR3 protein. The table has 300,000 to 400,000 distinct CDR3 sequences, approximately 12% seen once. This clonotype was sampled from a human donor who donated a stem cell graft to a child with Fanconi anemia. The sample was PBMCs, taken from the stem cell graft. The chain carries TRBV29-1 and TRBJ2-1, with D unresolved. The CDR3 sequence: CSVREDSEIYNEQFF. The CDR3 DNA reads TGCAGCGTGCGAGAAGATTCAGAAATTTACAATGAGCAGTTCTTC.